Listed below are T cell receptor beta chains from one sample, sequenced in a study of shared clonotypes between healthy human individuals. Libraries were prepared by immunoSEQ multiplex PCR; TCRdb keeps only in-frame clonotypes and omits some of them. This sample carries nearly 1,000,000 clones, about three quarters of them seen once, and the ten largest clones take approximately 1.5%. The sample taken for sequencing was memory CD4+ T cells sorted from blood. The receptor set was obtained from a man between 18 and 29 years old in good health. Both conserved end residues are part of each CDR3. The D gene is left open where the match is weak.

J,V,D,CDR3
TRBJ2-3,TRBV9,TRBD2,CASSVSRGGRPDTQYF
TRBJ1-4,TRBV2,TRBD1,CASSVQGALSEKLFF
TRBJ2-7,TRBV7-8,TRBD2,CASSPDKGRVEQYF
TRBJ1-1,TRBV7-9,-,CASSLEQGTEAFF
TRBJ1-3,TRBV19,-,CASSPQNSGNTIYF
TRBJ2-7,TRBV4-1,TRBD1,CASSQDSVSRTGRYEQYF
TRBJ2-1,TRBV7-2,-,CASSLSRSYNEQFF
TRBJ2-1,TRBV5-6,-,CASSLGVGEQFF
TRBJ2-5,TRBV4-2,TRBD2,CASSRLLGPPGLAGISRETQYF
TRBJ1-6,TRBV7-3,TRBD1,CASSLFRTGNSPLHF
TRBJ1-1,TRBV9,-,CASSLDRGTEAFF
TRBJ1-3,TRBV25-1,-,CASSRDRNTIYF
TRBJ1-2,TRBV5-1,-,CASSSDSGFYGYTF
TRBJ1-3,TRBV6-1,-,CASSATAGDFSGNTIYF
TRBJ1-1,TRBV30,-,CAWSVGGGNTEAFF
TRBJ2-3,TRBV18,TRBD1,CASSSQGDADTQYF
TRBJ2-6,TRBV28,TRBD2,CASRLAGAISGANVLTF
TRBJ1-6,TRBV7-2,-,CASSRGAGGPLHF
TRBJ1-5,TRBV18,TRBD1,CASSPWTGGHQPQHF
TRBJ2-3,TRBV28,TRBD2,CASTPGGGTDTQYF
TRBJ2-7,TRBV28,TRBD2,CASRPLSGRGGEYEQYF
TRBJ1-4,TRBV21-1,-,CASIQTGDHEKLFF
TRBJ2-2,TRBV7-9,-,CASSLIRETGELFF
TRBJ2-5,TRBV5-6,TRBD2,CASSLLLAGKETQYF
TRBJ2-2,TRBV5-6,-,CASSLGGRTYTGELFF
TRBJ1-6,TRBV19,TRBD1,CASKAGGQTNSPLHF
TRBJ1-1,TRBV6-5,TRBD1,CASLGDSTEAFF
TRBJ1-5,TRBV5-1,-,CASSLDGLGNQPQHF
TRBJ2-6,TRBV27,-,CASSPQVVRGANVLTF
TRBJ2-3,TRBV2,-,CASKDDRGLSTDTQYF
TRBJ2-1,TRBV5-1,TRBD1,CASSLTGESYNEQFF
TRBJ1-4,TRBV15,TRBD1,CATSRGGTGLEKLFF
TRBJ2-7,TRBV7-2,TRBD1,CASTTGLGTGYEQYF
TRBJ2-3,TRBV10-3,TRBD2,CAATSGSTDTQYF
TRBJ2-5,TRBV6-1,TRBD2,CASSDRSGGFQETQYF
TRBJ1-2,TRBV5-1,TRBD1,CASSATGGYGYTF
TRBJ2-4,TRBV6-5,-,CASSTKATGSIQYF
TRBJ1-1,TRBV27,-,CASSLFNLGYSEAFF
TRBJ2-5,TRBV5-1,TRBD2,CASSLAVLAGGLQETQYF
TRBJ1-4,TRBV30,-,CAWSVEARRSVLFF
TRBJ2-1,TRBV2,-,CASMKDKAGNNEQFF
TRBJ2-1,TRBV6-5,TRBD2,CASRRSGGGSQFF
TRBJ1-5,TRBV4-1,-,CASSQDLPGSNQPQHF
TRBJ2-1,TRBV6-1,-,CASSERGLGKNEQFF
TRBJ2-7,TRBV18,TRBD2,CASSPPGLAGGSYEQYF
TRBJ2-5,TRBV30,-,CAWSGVSAYGTQYF
TRBJ1-6,TRBV6-1,TRBD1,CASSVGQSGSPLHF
TRBJ1-6,TRBV5-1,TRBD1,CASSIGTGREPLHF
TRBJ1-1,TRBV20-1,-,CSARQVPLPHF
TRBJ2-7,TRBV4-3,TRBD2,CASSQVSGTPPYEQYF